This T cell receptor (beta chain) derives from a study of blood T cell repertoires in COVID-19 (TCRdb year 2020). For context, the study as a whole: Samples covering the acute and convalescent phases of COVID-19 were provided by collaborators in the United States, Italy and Spain. The prospective study material was composed of cDNA or gDNA derived from T cells, B-cell-depleted T cells, or PBMCs. Deeply sampled blood TCRbeta repertoires from subjects exposed to, actively infected with, or recovered from COVID-19 were included in the dataset. A freely available public database, intended as a resource for researchers studying the immune response to SARS-CoV-2, is where the repertoires were released. Samples came from the ongoing ImmuneRACE study (first 160 participants) plus 1,254 subjects from 6 global collaborators. Sample metadata almost always included a de-identified subject ID, COVID-19 status, age in years and sex. Where HLA class I and class II types were available, the types were taken from metadata supplied by the sample provider, not from assay-based typing. Broad study findings and their caveats: How much clinical and demographic metadata was included differed by source and by participant, and the metadata was provided uncurated.

CDR1 and CDR2 (LGHDT, YNNKEL) derive from the germline V gene (reference sequence). The cysteine opens and the phenylalanine closes a CDR3 of 15 amino acids. The entry retains the CDR3 DNA only, 45 bases that are in frame from base 1. At the junction V is shortened by 8 bases and J by 6 bases; bases outside the gene matches: 16. TCRbeta CDR3 regions were amplified from genomic DNA using the immunoSEQ Assay, a bias-controlled multiplex PCR. Turning to the authors' computational methods: The number of nucleated cells in each sample was estimated by amplification of reference gene primers within the assay. Sequence reads were collapsed and filtered to measure the absolute abundance of every unique TCRbeta CDR3 rearrangement. Productive Simpson clonality was computed per sample as the square root of Simpson's diversity index over productive rearrangements. TCRdb limited this immuneACCESS table to in-frame rearrangements with V and J called. A share of clones is missing; checked studies link under half to unresolved V genes, and the rest is unexplained. V and J calls and clone size come straight from that table; D and trimming were deduced from the DNA. The sample table lists about 400,000 clones, roughly 88% of them with a count of one. 2% to 2.5% of the sample is in the top ten clones.

In the case of this clone: Its antigen is unknown. Base-call qualities are not available, and no considerably larger clone is one nucleotide away.

In the prospective study, participants were roughly 18 to 100 years old, resided in approximately 25 geographic areas of the United States, and were enrolled through a virtual design. In the prospective study, cohorts were assigned on the basis of participant-reported clinical history obtained from a screening survey and a study questionnaire. In the prospective study, mobile phlebotomists collected whole blood, serum and a nasopharyngeal or oropharyngeal swab from each participant. Prospective study participants could optionally give additional blood draws and questionnaires over an approximately two-month period. Before DNA extraction, blood samples from the prospective study were shipped at room temperature or frozen.

Input material: PBMCs or T cells enriched from blood (not recorded which). The source of this sequence is a woman in her thirties or forties with acute COVID-19. In this chain, TRBV3-1 (or the pseudogene TRBV3-2) is recombined with TRBJ2-7, with 7 junctional bases fitting TRBD2. The bases are TGTGCCAGCCTGAATTCCGGGACTATTATTTCCGAGCAGTACTTC. This yields the protein CASLNSGTIISEQYF.